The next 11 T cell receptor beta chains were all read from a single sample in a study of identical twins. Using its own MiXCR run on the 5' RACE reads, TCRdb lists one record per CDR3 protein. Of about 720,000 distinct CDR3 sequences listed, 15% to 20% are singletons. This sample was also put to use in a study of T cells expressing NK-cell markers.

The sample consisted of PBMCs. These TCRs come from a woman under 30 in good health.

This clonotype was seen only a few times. CDR3 in amino acids: CASRGTATGYTF. In DNA form, the CDR3 reads TGTGCCAGCCGCGGGACAGCAACCGGCTACACCTTC. The genes are TRBV3-1 and TRBJ1-2, with TRBD1 matching over 7 bases. V dropped 8 bases and J dropped 8; count of bases not matched to a gene: 8. The CDR3 consists of 12 residues. From germline, CDR1 is LGHDT and CDR2 YNNKEL (reference sequence).

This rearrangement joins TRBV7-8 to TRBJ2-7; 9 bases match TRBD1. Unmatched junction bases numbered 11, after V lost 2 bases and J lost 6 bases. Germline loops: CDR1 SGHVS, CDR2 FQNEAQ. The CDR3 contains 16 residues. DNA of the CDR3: TGTGCCAGCAGCTTAAGTCCCCCCGGACAGGGGATCGAGCAGTACTTC. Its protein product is CASSLSPPGQGIEQYF. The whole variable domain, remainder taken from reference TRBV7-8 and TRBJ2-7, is GAGVSQSPRYKVAKRGQDVALRCDPISGHVSLFWYQQALGQGPEFLTYFQNEAQLDKSGLPSDRFFAERPEGSVSTLKIQRTQQEDSAVYLCASSLSPPGQGIEQYFGPGTRLTVT.

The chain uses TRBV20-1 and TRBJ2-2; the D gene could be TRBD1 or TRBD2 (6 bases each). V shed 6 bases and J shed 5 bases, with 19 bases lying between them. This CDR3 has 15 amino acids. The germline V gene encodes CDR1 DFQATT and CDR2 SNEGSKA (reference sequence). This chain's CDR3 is CSAREGGMGTGELFF. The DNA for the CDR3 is TGCAGTGCCAGGGAAGGGGGGATGGGGACCGGGGAGCTGTTTTTT.

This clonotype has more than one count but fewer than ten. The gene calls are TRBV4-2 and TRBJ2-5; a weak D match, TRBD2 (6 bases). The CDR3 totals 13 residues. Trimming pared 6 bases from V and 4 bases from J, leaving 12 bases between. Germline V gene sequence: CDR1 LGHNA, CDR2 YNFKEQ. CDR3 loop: CASSQTGGETQYF. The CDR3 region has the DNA TGTGCCAGCAGTCAGACCGGGGGAGAGACCCAGTACTTC.

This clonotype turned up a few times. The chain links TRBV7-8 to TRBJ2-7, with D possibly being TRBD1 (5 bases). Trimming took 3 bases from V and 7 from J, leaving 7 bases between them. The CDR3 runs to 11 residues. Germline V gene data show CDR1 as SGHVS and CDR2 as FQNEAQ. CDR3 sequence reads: CASSFRVEQYF. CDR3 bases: TGTGCCAGCAGCTTCAGGGTTGAGCAGTACTTC.

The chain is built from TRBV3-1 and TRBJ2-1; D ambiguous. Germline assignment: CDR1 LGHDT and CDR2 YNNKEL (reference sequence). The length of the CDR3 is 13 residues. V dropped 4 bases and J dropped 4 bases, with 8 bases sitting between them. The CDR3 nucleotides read TGTGCCAGCAGCCCTAAGGCGTACAATGAGCAGTTCTTC. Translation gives CASSPKAYNEQFF.

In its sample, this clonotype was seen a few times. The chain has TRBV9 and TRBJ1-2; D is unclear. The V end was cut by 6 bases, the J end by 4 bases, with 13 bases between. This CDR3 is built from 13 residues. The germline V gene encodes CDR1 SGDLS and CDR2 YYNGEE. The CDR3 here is CASTISQGYGYTF. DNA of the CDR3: TGTGCCAGCACCATAAGCCAAGGCTATGGCTACACCTTC.

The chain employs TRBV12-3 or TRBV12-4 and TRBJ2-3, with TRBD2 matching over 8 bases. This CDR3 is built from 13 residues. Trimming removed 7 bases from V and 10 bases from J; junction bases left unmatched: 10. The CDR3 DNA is TGTGCCAGCACCCCGGGACTAGTCCAGGCGCAGTATTTT. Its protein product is CASTPGLVQAQYF.

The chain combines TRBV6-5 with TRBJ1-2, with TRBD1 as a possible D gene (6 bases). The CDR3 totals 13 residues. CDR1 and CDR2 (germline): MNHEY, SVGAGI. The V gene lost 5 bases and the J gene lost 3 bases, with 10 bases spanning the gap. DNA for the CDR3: TGTGCCAGCAGTCACCGACAGGACTATGGCTACACCTTC. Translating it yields CASSHRQDYGYTF.

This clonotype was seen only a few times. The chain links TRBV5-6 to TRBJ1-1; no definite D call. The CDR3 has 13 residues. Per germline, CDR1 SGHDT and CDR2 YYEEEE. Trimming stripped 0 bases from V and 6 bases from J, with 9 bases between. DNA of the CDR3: TGTGCCAGCAGCTTGGTAGGTTATGCTGAAGCTTTCTTT. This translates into CASSLVGYAEAFF.

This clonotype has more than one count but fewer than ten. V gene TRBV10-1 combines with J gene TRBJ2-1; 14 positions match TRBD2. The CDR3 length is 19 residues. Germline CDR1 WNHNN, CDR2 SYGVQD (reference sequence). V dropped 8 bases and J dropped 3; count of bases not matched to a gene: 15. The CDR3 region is CASGVTSGRAWGIYNEQFF. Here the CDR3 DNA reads TGCGCCAGCGGGGTGACTAGCGGGAGGGCCTGGGGAATCTACAATGAGCAGTTCTTC.